This T cell receptor (beta chain) is from a study of blood T cell repertoires in COVID-19. The wider study: Whether acute or convalescent, the COVID-19 samples came from the United States, Italy and Spain.

Profiled with immunoSEQ multiplex PCR; TCRdb holds only in-frame clones, not every one. This table has 150,000 to 200,000 clones, around 86% appearing once. The CDR3 is 13 amino acids. Germline lookup yields CDR1 MDHEN and CDR2 SYDVKM. Trimming removed 7 bases from V and 6 bases from J, with 12 bases in between. The TCR was taken from a man aged 35-49 years with active or convalescent COVID-19. What was sequenced was peripheral blood. This sequence joins TRBV28 and TRBJ1-4; D unresolved. CDR3: CASNRELHEKLFF. The CDR3 bases are TGTGCCAGCAACCGGGAACTCCATGAAAAACTGTTTTTT. The full variable domain, with the rest looked up from reference TRBV28 and TRBJ1-4, is DVKVTQSSRYLVKRTGEKVFLECVQDMDHENMFWYRQDPGLGLRLIYFSYDVKMKEKGDIPEGYSVSREKKERFSLILESASTNQTSMYLCASNRELHEKLFFGSGTQLSVL.